The present TCR beta chain was sequenced within a study of T cell responses to AZD1222 COVID-19 vaccine. Study results and caveats: Among spike-specific TCRs, nearly half reportedly target unmutated variant regions. Most donors were white British, females outnumbered males, and clonal diversity was possibly underestimated.

A word on this clone: Antigen unknown.

CDR1 MNHEY and CDR2 SVGAGI come from the germline V gene. V was trimmed by 4 bases and J by 6 bases, leaving 12 bases between them. CDR3 length: 13 amino acids. Clones were read by immunoSEQ multiplex PCR, and TCRdb kept only the in-frame ones, dropping some. This table holds about 97,000 clones, about 88% found once. The starting material was peripheral blood, obtained on day 0 of AZD1222 vaccination. The receptor was isolated from an adult in good health. V usage is TRBV6-5 and J usage is TRBJ1-2, with D possibly being TRBD1 (5 bases). CDR3 region: CASSSRGGNGYTF. CDR3 coding DNA: TGTGCCAGCAGTTCCCGGGGCGGCAATGGCTACACCTTC.